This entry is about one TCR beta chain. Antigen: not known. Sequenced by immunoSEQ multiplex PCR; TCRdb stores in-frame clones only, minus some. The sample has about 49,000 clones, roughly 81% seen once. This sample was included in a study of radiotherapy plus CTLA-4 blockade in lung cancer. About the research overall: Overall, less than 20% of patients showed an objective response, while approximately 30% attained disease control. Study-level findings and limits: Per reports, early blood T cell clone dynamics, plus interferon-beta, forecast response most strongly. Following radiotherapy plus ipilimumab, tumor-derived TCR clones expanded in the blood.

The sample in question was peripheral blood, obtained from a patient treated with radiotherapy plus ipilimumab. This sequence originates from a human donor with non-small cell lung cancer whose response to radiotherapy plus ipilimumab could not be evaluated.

CDR3 sequence reads: CASSLNRGNEQFF. The CDR3 nucleotides are TGCGCCAGCAGCTTGAACAGGGGCAATGAGCAGTTCTTC. This chain uses TRBV5-1 with TRBJ2-1, with 7 nucleotides matching TRBD1. There are 13 residues in the CDR3. CDR1 and CDR2 (germline): SGHRS, YFSETQ. V was pared by 1 base and J by 6 bases, with 1 base of the junction left unmatched.